This record covers a single TCR beta chain. The V end was cut by 1 base, the J end by 1 base, with 10 bases between. CDR3 size: 15 residues. The V gene's germline CDR1 is SGHTA and CDR2 FQGNSA. Here immunoSEQ multiplex PCR was the method, and the copy in TCRdb shows in-frame clones only, minus some. This sample yields 80,000 to 95,000 clones, of which 60% to 80% are seen a single time; around 24% belongs to the top ten. The record originates from a study of CD8 T cell repertoires and HIV-1 epitope variants. This sequence joins TRBV7-2 and TRBJ2-5; tentatively, D is TRBD1 (5 bases). This TCR derives from a male donor with HIV. The specimen was uncultured baseline CD8+ T cells from peripheral blood mononuclear cells (PBMCs). As DNA, the CDR3 is TGTGCCAGCAGCTTAGTGACAGCTGCCCAAGAGACCCAGTACTTC. As protein: CASSLVTAAQETQYF.